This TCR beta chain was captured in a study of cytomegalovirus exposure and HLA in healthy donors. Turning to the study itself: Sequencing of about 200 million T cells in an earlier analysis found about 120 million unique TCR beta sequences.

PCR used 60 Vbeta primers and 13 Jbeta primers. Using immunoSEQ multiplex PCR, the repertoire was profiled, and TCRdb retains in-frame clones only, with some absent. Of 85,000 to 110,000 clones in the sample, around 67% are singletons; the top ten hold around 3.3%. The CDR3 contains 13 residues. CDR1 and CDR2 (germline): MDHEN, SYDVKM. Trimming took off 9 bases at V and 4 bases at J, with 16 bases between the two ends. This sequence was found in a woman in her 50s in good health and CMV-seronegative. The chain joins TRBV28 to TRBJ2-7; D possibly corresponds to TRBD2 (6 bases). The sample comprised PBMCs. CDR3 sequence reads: CASTGAPKYEQYF. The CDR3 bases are TGTGCCAGTACGGGAGCGCCGAAATACGAGCAGTACTTC.